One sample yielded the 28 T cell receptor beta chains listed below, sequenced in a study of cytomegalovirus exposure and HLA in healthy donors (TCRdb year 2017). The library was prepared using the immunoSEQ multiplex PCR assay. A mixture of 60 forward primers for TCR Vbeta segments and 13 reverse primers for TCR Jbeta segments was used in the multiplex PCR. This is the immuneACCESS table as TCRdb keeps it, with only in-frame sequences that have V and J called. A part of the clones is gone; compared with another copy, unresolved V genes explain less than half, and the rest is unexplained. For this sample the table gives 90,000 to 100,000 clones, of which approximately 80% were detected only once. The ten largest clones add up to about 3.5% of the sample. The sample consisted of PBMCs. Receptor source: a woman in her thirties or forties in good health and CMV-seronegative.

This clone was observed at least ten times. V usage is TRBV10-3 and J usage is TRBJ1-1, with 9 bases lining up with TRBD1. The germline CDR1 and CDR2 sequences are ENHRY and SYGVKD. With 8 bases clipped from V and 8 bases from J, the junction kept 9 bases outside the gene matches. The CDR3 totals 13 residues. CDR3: CAISRGTGTEAFF. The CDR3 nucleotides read TGTGCCATCTCCCGCGGGACAGGGACCGAAGCTTTCTTT.

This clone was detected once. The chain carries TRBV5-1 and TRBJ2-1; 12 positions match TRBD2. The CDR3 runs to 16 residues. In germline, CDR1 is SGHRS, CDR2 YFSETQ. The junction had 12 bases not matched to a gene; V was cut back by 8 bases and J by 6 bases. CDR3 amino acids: CASQGGLAGRSNEQFF. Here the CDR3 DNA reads TGCGCCAGTCAAGGCGGACTAGCGGGAAGATCCAATGAGCAGTTCTTC.

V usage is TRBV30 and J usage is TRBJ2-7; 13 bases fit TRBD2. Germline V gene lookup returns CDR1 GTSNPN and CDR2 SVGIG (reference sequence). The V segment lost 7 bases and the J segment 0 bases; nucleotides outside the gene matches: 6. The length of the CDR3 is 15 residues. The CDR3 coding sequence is TGTGCCTCCGGGACTAGCGGGACGCTCTCCTACGAGCAGTACTTC. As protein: CASGTSGTLSYEQYF.

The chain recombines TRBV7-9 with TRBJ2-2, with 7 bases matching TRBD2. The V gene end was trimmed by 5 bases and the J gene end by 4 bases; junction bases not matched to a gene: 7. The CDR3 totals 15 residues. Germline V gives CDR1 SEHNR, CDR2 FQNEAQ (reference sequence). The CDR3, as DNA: TGTGCCAGCAGCCCCTCCGCGGGGGTCACCGGGGAGCTGTTTTTT. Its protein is CASSPSAGVTGELFF.

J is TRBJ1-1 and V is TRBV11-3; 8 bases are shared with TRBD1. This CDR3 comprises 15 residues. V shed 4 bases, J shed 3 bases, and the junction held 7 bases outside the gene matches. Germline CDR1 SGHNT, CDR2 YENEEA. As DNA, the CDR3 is TGTGCCAGCAGCTCTCCAGGGGGCAGGGACACTGAAGCTTTCTTT. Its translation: CASSSPGGRDTEAFF.

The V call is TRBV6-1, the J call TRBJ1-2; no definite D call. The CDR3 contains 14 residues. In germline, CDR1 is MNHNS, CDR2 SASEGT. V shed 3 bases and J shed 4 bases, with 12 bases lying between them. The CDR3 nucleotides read TGTGCCAGCAGTGACAGGTTATTTATCTATGGCTACACCTTC. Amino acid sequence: CASSDRLFIYGYTF.

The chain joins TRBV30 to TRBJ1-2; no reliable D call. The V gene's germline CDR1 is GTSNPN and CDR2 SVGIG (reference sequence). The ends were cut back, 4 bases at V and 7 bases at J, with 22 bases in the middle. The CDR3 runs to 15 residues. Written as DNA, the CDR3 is TGTGCCTGGACCCGAAGGAGCCAGCCCTTCGGTGGCTACACCTTC. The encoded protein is CAWTRRSQPFGGYTF. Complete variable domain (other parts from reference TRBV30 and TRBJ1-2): SQTIHQWPATLVQPVGSPLSLECTVEGTSNPNLYWYRQAAGRGLQLLFYSVGIGQISSEVPQNLSASRPQDRQFILSSKKLLLSDSGFYLCAWTRRSQPFGGYTFGSGTRLTVV.

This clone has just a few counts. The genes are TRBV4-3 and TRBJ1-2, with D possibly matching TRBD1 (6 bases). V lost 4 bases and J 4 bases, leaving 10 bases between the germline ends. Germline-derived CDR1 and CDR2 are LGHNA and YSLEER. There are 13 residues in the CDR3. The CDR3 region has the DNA TGCGCCAGCAGCCTGGGGGCAGGCTATGGCTACACCTTC. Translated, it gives CASSLGAGYGYTF.

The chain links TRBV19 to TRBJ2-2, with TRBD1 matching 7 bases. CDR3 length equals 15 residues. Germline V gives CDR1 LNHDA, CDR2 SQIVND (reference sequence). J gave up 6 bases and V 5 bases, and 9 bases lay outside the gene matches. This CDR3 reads CASSLSGTVPGELFF. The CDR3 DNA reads TGTGCCAGTAGTCTATCCGGGACAGTCCCCGGGGAGCTGTTTTTT.

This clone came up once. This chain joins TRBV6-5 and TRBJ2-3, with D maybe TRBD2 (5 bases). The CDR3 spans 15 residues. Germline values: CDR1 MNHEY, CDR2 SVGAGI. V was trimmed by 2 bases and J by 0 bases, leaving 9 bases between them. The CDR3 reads CASSYAAASTDTQYF. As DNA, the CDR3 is TGTGCCAGCAGTTACGCAGCGGCTAGCACAGATACGCAGTATTTT.

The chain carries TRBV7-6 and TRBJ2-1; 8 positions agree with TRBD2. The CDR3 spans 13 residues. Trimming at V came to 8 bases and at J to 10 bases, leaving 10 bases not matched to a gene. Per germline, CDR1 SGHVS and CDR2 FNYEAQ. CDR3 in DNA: TGTGCCAGCCAACGTCCGGGGGGGTGGGAGCAGTTCTTC. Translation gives CASQRPGGWEQFF.

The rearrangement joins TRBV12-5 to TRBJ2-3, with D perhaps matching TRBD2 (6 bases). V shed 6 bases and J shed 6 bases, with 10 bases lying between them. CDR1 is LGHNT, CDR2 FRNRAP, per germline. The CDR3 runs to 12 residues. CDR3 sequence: CASGFGGDTQYF. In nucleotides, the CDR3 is TGTGCTAGTGGCTTTGGGGGGGATACGCAGTATTTT.

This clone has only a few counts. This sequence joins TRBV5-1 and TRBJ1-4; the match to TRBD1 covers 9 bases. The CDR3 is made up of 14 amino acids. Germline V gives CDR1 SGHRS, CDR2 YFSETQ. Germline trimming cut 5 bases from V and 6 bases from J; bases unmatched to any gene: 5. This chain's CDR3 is CASSRDRAYEKLFF. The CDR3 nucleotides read TGCGCCAGCAGTCGGGACAGGGCTTATGAAAAACTGTTTTTT.

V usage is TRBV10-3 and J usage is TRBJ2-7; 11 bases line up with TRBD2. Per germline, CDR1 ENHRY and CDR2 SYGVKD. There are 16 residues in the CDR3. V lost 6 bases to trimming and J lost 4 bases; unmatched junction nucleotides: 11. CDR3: CAIRGLAAGQKYEQYF. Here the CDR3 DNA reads TGTGCCATCAGGGGACTAGCGGCGGGACAAAAATACGAGCAGTACTTC.

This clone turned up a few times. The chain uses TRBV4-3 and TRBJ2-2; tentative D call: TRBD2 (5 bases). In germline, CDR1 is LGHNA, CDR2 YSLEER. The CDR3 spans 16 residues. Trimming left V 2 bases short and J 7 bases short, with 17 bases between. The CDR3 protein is CASSQSVGGLVGELFF. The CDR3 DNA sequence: TGCGCCAGCAGCCAATCAGTGGGCGGGTTGGTCGGGGAGCTGTTTTTT.

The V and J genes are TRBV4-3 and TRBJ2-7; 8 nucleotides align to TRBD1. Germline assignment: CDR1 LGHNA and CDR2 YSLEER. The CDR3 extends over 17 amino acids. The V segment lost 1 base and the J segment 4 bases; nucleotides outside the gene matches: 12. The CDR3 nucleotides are TGCGCCAGCAGCCAAGGGGGCGGGACAGGACAAATTTACGAGCAGTACTTC. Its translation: CASSQGGGTGQIYEQYF.

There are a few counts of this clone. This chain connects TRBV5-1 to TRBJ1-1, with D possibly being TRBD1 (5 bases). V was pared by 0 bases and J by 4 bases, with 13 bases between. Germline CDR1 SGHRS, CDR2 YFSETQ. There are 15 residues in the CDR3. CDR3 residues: CASSLGRGLVTEAFF. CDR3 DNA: TGCGCCAGCAGCTTGGGGCGGGGCTTGGTCACTGAAGCTTTCTTT.

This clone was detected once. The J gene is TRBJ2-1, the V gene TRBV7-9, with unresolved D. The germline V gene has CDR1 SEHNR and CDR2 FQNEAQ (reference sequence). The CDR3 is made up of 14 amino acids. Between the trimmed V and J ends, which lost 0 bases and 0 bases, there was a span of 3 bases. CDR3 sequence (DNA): TGTGCCAGCAGCTTAGCGAGCTCCTACAATGAGCAGTTCTTC. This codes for CASSLASSYNEQFF.

CDR3 coding DNA: TGTGCCAGCAGCGGAACTAGGAGGAACGGCGGGGAGCTGTTTTTT. Amino acid sequence: CASSGTRRNGGELFF. The chain recombines TRBV5-4 with TRBJ2-2; a weak D match, TRBD2 (5 bases). The germline V gene has CDR1 SGHNT and CDR2 YYREEE (reference sequence). V was clipped by 4 bases and J by 7 bases, with 17 bases between them. The CDR3 is made up of 15 amino acids. The whole variable domain, filled in from reference TRBV5-4 and TRBJ2-2, reads ETGVTQSPTHLIKTRGQQVTLRCSSQSGHNTVSWYQQALGQGPQFIFQYYREEENGRGNFPPRFSGLQFPNYSSELNVNALELDDSALYLCASSGTRRNGGELFFGEGSRLTVL.

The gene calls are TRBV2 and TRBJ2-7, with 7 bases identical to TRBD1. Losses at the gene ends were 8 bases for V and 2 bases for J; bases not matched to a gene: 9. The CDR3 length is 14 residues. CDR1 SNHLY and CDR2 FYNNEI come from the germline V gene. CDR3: CASGIKQGPYEQYF. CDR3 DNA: TGTGCCAGCGGAATTAAACAGGGGCCCTACGAGCAGTACTTC.

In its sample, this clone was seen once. This CDR3 is CASTQRDYYNSPLHF. The CDR3 nucleotides are TGTGCCAGCACCCAACGGGACTACTATAATTCACCCCTCCACTTT. V and J are TRBV5-6 and TRBJ1-6, with D perhaps matching TRBD1 (5 bases). Germline assignment: CDR1 SGHDT and CDR2 YYEEEE. V lost 6 bases, J lost 3 bases, and 13 bases lay in between. The length of the CDR3 is 15 residues.

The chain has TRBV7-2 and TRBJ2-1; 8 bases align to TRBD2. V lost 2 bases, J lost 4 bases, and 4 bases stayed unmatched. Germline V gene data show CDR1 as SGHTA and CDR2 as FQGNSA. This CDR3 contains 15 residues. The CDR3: CASSLIASGYNEQFF. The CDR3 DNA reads TGTGCCAGCAGCTTAATCGCTAGCGGGTACAATGAGCAGTTCTTC.

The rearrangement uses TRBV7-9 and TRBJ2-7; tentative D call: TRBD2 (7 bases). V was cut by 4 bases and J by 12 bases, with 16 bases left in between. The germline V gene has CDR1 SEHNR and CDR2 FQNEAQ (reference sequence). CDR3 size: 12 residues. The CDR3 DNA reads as TGTGCCAGCAGCTCGAACAGGGAGGGACTGTACTTC. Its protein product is CASSSNREGLYF. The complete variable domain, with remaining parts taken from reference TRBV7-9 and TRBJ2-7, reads DTGVSQNPRHKITKRGQNVTFRCDPISEHNRLYWYRQTLGQGPEFLTYFQNEAQLEKSRLLSDRFSAERPKGSFSTLEIQRTEQGDSAMYLCASSSNREGLYFGPGTRLTVT.

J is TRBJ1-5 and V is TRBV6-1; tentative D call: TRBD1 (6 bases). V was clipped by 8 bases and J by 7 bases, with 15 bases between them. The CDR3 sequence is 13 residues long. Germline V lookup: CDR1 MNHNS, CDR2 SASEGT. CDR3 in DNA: TGTGCCAGCGTTGTCAGGGGAGAACAGCCCCAGCATTTT. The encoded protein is CASVVRGEQPQHF.

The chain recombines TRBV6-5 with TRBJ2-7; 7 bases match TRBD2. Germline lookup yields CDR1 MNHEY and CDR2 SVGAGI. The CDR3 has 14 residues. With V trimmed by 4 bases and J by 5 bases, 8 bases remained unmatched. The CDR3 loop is CASSSGLAAHEQYF. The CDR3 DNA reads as TGTGCCAGCAGTTCAGGGCTAGCGGCCCACGAGCAGTACTTC.

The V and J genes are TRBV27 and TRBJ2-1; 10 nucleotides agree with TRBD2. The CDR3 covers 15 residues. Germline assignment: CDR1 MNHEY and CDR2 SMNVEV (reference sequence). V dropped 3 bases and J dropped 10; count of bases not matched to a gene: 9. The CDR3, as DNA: TGTGCCAGCAGTTTTTCCCCTAGCGGGAGTGGCGAGCAGTTCTTC. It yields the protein CASSFSPSGSGEQFF.

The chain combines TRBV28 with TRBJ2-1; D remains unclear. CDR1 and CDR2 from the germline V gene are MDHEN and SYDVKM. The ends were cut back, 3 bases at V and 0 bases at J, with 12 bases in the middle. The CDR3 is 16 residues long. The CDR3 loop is CASSFPHYSSYNEQFF. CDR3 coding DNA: TGTGCCAGCAGTTTTCCCCATTACAGCTCCTACAATGAGCAGTTCTTC.

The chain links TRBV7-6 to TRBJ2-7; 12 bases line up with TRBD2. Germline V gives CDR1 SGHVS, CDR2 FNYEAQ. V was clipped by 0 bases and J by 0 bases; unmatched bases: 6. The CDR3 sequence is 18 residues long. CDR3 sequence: CASSLATGLAGSSYEQYF. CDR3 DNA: TGTGCCAGCAGCTTAGCTACGGGACTAGCGGGTAGCTCCTACGAGCAGTACTTC.